This note documents a single TCR beta chain sequence. This CDR3 has 16 residues. Trimming cost V 0 bases and J 5 bases; bases outside gene matches: 6. Looked up from germline, CDR1 is LGHNA and CDR2 is YNFKEQ. The study drew all its donors from Caucasian adults living in Nashville, Tennessee. Genomic DNA for unsorted samples, which was extracted with the QIAamp DNA Blood Mini kit, came from roughly 100 million PBMCs. Sequencing used immunoSEQ multiplex PCR; TCRdb keeps in-frame clones, though not all of them. The repertoire consists of about 490,000 clones, with about 84% occurring once and the leading ten covering over 9.5%. These data are taken from a study of shared clonotypes between healthy human individuals.

Sample: PBMCs. The sequence was obtained from a woman aged 40 to 55 in good health. Some clones in this sample may be carry-over from other donors' samples. The rearrangement joins TRBV4-2 to TRBJ2-1, with TRBD2 matching 8 bases. The CDR3 DNA sequence: TGTGCCAGCAGCCAAGAGACCGGGAGGGCCCACAATGAGCAGTTCTTC. The encoded protein is CASSQETGRAHNEQFF.